The 21 T cell receptor beta chains listed next were all sequenced from one sample in a study of blood T cell repertoires in COVID-19. TCRdb's copy holds only in-frame clones and misses some; the assay was immunoSEQ multiplex PCR. Here the sample spans some 120,000 clones, roughly 90% being singletons. What was sequenced was peripheral blood. The receptors stem from a man aged 50 to 59 with active COVID-19.

The sample holds one count of this clone. The chain employs TRBV28 and TRBJ2-3; D may be TRBD2 (5 bases). There are 13 residues in the CDR3. From germline, CDR1 is MDHEN and CDR2 SYDVKM. Trimming took off 3 bases at V and 10 bases at J, with 14 bases between the two ends. CDR3 nucleotide sequence: TGTGCCAGCAGTTTGGAACGCGGGTTTGCGCAGTATTTT. As protein: CASSLERGFAQYF.

The V and J genes are TRBV11-3 and TRBJ2-7, with D possibly TRBD1 on 5 matching bases. The V gene's germline CDR1 is SGHNT and CDR2 YENEEA. Trimming removed 0 bases from V and 3 bases from J, with 9 bases in between. This CDR3 has 14 residues. The CDR3: CASSLETVIYEQYF. The CDR3 DNA reads as TGTGCCAGCAGCTTAGAGACAGTCATCTACGAGCAGTACTTC. The full variable domain, with the rest looked up from reference TRBV11-3 and TRBJ2-7, is EAGVVQSPRYKIIEKKQPVAFWCNPISGHNTLYWYLQNLGQGPELLIRYENEEAVDDSQLPKDRFSAERLKGVDSTLKIQPAELGDSAVYLCASSLETVIYEQYFGPGTRLTVT.

The V gene is TRBV4-2, the J gene TRBJ2-1; 11 bases match TRBD1. In germline, CDR1 is LGHNA, CDR2 YNFKEQ. V shed 3 bases and J 6 bases; nucleotides not matched to a gene: 7. The CDR3 is 16 amino acids. CDR3 residues: CASSHEDRGRSNEQFF. In DNA, the CDR3 is TGTGCCAGCAGCCATGAGGACAGGGGGCGATCCAATGAGCAGTTCTTC.

This clone was observed once. The J gene is TRBJ2-1, the V gene TRBV5-5; 7 bases agree with TRBD1. In germline, CDR1 is SGHKS, CDR2 YYEKEE (reference sequence). The CDR3 totals 16 residues. The trim removed 4 bases at V and 0 bases at J, leaving 7 bases unmatched. The CDR3 reads CASSIGTASSYNEQFF. In DNA form, the CDR3 reads TGTGCCAGCAGCATAGGGACAGCGAGCTCCTACAATGAGCAGTTCTTC. The full variable domain, in which reference TRBV5-5 and TRBJ2-1 provide the parts outside the CDR3, is DAGVTQSPTHLIKTRGQQVTLRCSPISGHKSVSWYQQVLGQGPQFIFQYYEKEERGRGNFPDRFSARQFPNYSSELNVNALLLGDSALYLCASSIGTASSYNEQFFGPGTRLTVL.

This chain links TRBV19 with TRBJ1-2, with a tentative D call TRBD1 (5 bases). V was pared by 5 bases and J by 4 bases, with 11 bases between. This CDR3 comprises 13 residues. CDR1 and CDR2 (germline): LNHDA, SQIVND (reference sequence). CDR3 nucleotides: TGTGCCAGTAGTTCGACAGCCCGCTATGGCTACACCTTC. This codes for CASSSTARYGYTF.

The chain links TRBV6-5 to TRBJ2-1, with 7 positions matching TRBD1. In germline, CDR1 is MNHEY, CDR2 SVGAGI. CDR3 length equals 15 residues. J gave up 6 bases and V 5 bases, and 10 bases lay outside the gene matches. In nucleotides, the CDR3 is TGTGCCAGCAGTAGACACCGACAGGGCGGCAATGAGCAGTTCTTC. The encoded protein is CASSRHRQGGNEQFF.

The chain joins TRBV4-2 to TRBJ1-2; a possible D gene is TRBD1 (5 bases). The CDR3 runs 17 residues. Germline loops: CDR1 LGHNA, CDR2 YNFKEQ. The V gene lost 1 base and the J gene lost 7 bases, with 22 bases spanning the gap. The CDR3 sequence is CASSQVSVGGELSGYTF. CDR3 nucleotide sequence: TGTGCCAGCAGCCAAGTCTCTGTCGGGGGAGAGCTTAGTGGCTACACCTTC.

Only one count was recorded for this clone. The V call is TRBV9, the J call TRBJ2-3; 9 nucleotides line up with TRBD1. Germline V CDR1 and CDR2: SGDLS, YYNGEE. V dropped 4 bases and J dropped 0; count of bases not matched to a gene: 6. This CDR3 contains 16 residues. The CDR3 spells CASSSQGAPSTDTQYF. In DNA, the CDR3 is TGTGCCAGCAGCTCACAGGGGGCGCCGAGCACAGATACGCAGTATTTT.

J is TRBJ1-5 and V is TRBV7-9; weak D call: TRBD1 (5 bases). V lost 4 bases, J lost 5 bases, and 12 bases lay in between. The V gene's germline CDR1 is SEHNR and CDR2 FQNEAQ (reference sequence). The length of the CDR3 is 14 residues. The CDR3: CASSYGTGDQPQHF. CDR3 bases: TGTGCCAGCAGCTACGGGACGGGGGATCAGCCCCAGCATTTT.

DNA for the CDR3: TGCGCCAGCAGCTTGGGAGCGGGGGGCACAGATACGCAGTATTTT. It yields the protein CASSLGAGGTDTQYF. The gene calls are TRBV5-1 and TRBJ2-3; 8 nucleotides match TRBD2. The CDR3 totals 15 residues. Per germline, CDR1 SGHRS and CDR2 YFSETQ. The V segment lost 0 bases and the J segment 1 base; nucleotides outside the gene matches: 1. Looking up the rest from reference TRBV5-1 and TRBJ2-3 gives the full variable domain: KAGVTQTPRYLIKTRGQQVTLSCSPISGHRSVSWYQQTPGQGLQFLFEYFSETQRNKGNFPGRFSGRQFSNSRSEMNVSTLELGDSALYLCASSLGAGGTDTQYFGPGTRLTVL.

This chain joins TRBV27 and TRBJ1-5, with 8 bases matching TRBD1. The length of the CDR3 is 16 residues. CDR1 is MNHEY and CDR2 is SMNVEV in the germline V gene (reference sequence). V lost 5 bases and J lost 2; bases outside the gene matches: 8. The CDR3 region has the DNA TGTGCCAGCAGTACCGCAGGGGGCGCCGGCAATCAGCCCCAGCATTTT. It specifies CASSTAGGAGNQPQHF.

V is TRBV19 and J is TRBJ2-1; 8 bases fit TRBD2. CDR1 LNHDA and CDR2 SQIVND come from the germline V gene (reference sequence). The CDR3 has 15 residues. The junction had 8 bases not matched to a gene; V was cut back by 5 bases and J by 5 bases. DNA of the CDR3: TGTGCCAGTAGTTACGGACTAGCATCTCACAATGAGCAGTTCTTC. It codes for CASSYGLASHNEQFF.

The V gene is TRBV15, the J gene TRBJ1-2, with D uncertain. The length of the CDR3 is 15 residues. Germline loops: CDR1 LNHNV, CDR2 YYDKDF (reference sequence). Trimming cost V 5 bases and J 1 base, with 14 bases left between them. The chain's CDR3 is CATSRVREGNYGYTF. Written as DNA, the CDR3 is TGTGCCACCAGCCGGGTCCGGGAAGGTAACTATGGCTACACCTTC.

This rearrangement joins TRBV29-1 to TRBJ2-2; the D is unclear. The germline V gene has CDR1 SQVTM and CDR2 ANQGSEA. The CDR3 covers 11 residues. Between the trimmed V and J ends, which lost 7 bases and 6 bases, there was a span of 9 bases. The CDR3 DNA is TGCAGCGCCCGAGGATCCGGGGAGCTGTTTTTT. Its protein is CSARGSGELFF.

This chain's CDR3 is CASSPRGSFGIGELFF. CDR3 DNA: TGTGCCAGTAGTCCCCGCGGGAGTTTCGGTATCGGGGAGCTGTTTTTT. The chain employs TRBV19 and TRBJ2-2; TRBD2 agrees at 7 bases. The V gene's germline CDR1 is LNHDA and CDR2 SQIVND (reference sequence). V lost 5 bases, J lost 7 bases, and 13 bases stayed unmatched. This CDR3 comprises 16 residues.

V and J are TRBV28 and TRBJ1-4; D uncertain. Trimming removed 5 bases at V and 8 bases at J, with 6 bases between. The CDR3 has 11 residues. Germline CDR1 is MDHEN and CDR2 is SYDVKM. The CDR3 DNA is TGTGCCAGCAGTGAGCTAGAAAAACTGTTTTTT. Protein sequence: CASSELEKLFF.

In nucleotides, the CDR3 is TGTGCCAGCAGCCAGGGACTAGCGGGAGCCAAAAACATTCAGTACTTC. Encoded protein: CASSQGLAGAKNIQYF. The V and J genes are TRBV11-3 and TRBJ2-4; TRBD2 matches at 12 bases. The CDR3 loop spans 16 amino acids. CDR1 is SGHNT and CDR2 is YENEEA in the germline V gene. V lost 5 bases and J lost 0; bases outside the gene matches: 2.

In this sample, this clone turned up once. The V call is TRBV12-3 or TRBV12-4, the J call TRBJ2-1; D remains ambiguous. Trimming removed 6 bases from V and 13 bases from J, with 13 bases in between. The CDR3 extends over 11 amino acids. In DNA, the CDR3 is TGTGCCAGCAGCCCAGACATACGCCAGTTCTTC. This codes for CASSPDIRQFF.

V usage is TRBV7-2 and J usage is TRBJ1-1; 9 nucleotides line up with TRBD1. The CDR3 extends over 14 amino acids. The germline gives CDR1 SGHTA, CDR2 FQGNSA. Trimming took 8 bases from V and 5 from J; bases not matched to a gene: 9. The CDR3 nucleotides are TGTGCCAGCGGCTACAGGGGGCAGGGGACTGAAGCTTTCTTT. Encoded protein: CASGYRGQGTEAFF.

The chain employs TRBV7-3 and TRBJ2-1; 8 bases agree with TRBD1. CDR1 is SGHTA and CDR2 is FQGTGA in the germline V gene. The CDR3 loop spans 16 amino acids. After removal of 1 base from V and 11 bases from J, the junction contained 13 bases not matched to a gene. The CDR3 loop is CASSLNKAGGGSKQFF. For the CDR3, the DNA is TGTGCCAGCAGCTTAAACAAAGCAGGGGGCGGATCCAAGCAGTTCTTC.

The chain recombines TRBV9 with TRBJ2-1; TRBD2 aligns across 9 bases. In germline, CDR1 is SGDLS, CDR2 YYNGEE. The CDR3 extends over 15 amino acids. The J segment lost 6 bases and the V segment lost 2 bases, leaving 6 bases of the junction unmatched. The CDR3 loop reads CASSVGVSGSNEQFF. CDR3 nucleotide sequence: TGTGCCAGCAGCGTCGGCGTTAGCGGGAGCAATGAGCAGTTCTTC.